One sample yielded the 10 T cell receptor beta chains listed below, sequenced in a study of human T cells and chemical hapten exposure. TCRdb ran MiXCR on the 5' RACE reads and lists one entry per CDR3 protein. Here the sample spans 75,000 or so distinct CDR3 sequences, 15% to 20% being singletons. Extraction of total RNA was performed on unfractionated whole blood. The receptors originated from a female donor in good health.

A few counts support this clonotype. The rearrangement joins TRBV11-2 to TRBJ2-5, with a weak D call TRBD2 (6 bases). V was trimmed by 1 base and J by 1 base, leaving 16 bases between them. The germline CDR1 and CDR2 sequences are SGHAT and FQNNGV. There are 17 residues in the CDR3. The DNA for the CDR3 is TGTGCCAGCAGCTTAGCCCCGGCCAGGGACTCCCAAGAGACCCAGTACTTC. The encoded protein is CASSLAPARDSQETQYF.

The V gene is TRBV10-3, the J gene TRBJ1-5, with D possibly TRBD1 on 5 matching bases. The CDR3 contains 15 residues. Germline assignment: CDR1 ENHRY and CDR2 SYGVKD. V was shortened by 5 bases and J by 2 bases, with 13 bases between the two germline ends. The CDR3: CAISREGGGNQPQHF. The CDR3 bases are TGTGCCATCAGTCGGGAAGGAGGGGGCAATCAGCCCCAGCATTTT.

This clonotype was found a few times. The chain employs TRBV7-6 and TRBJ1-1, with D unclear. Between the trimmed V and J ends, which lost 3 bases and 5 bases, there was a span of 16 bases. Germline V gives CDR1 SGHVS, CDR2 FNYEAQ. The CDR3 totals 15 residues. CDR3 nucleotides: TGTGCCAGCAGCTTGGATCTCCCCAGCGATACTGAAGCTTTCTTT. Translated: CASSLDLPSDTEAFF.

This clonotype has only a few counts. The chain combines TRBV5-1 with TRBJ2-3; 14 nucleotides agree with TRBD2. Trimming removed 4 bases from V and 5 bases from J; junction bases left unmatched: 9. Germline V lookup: CDR1 SGHRS, CDR2 YFSETQ. The CDR3 is 17 residues long. The CDR3 is CASSNKTSGRARDTQYF. The CDR3 DNA follows: TGCGCCAGCAGCAATAAGACTAGCGGGAGGGCCAGAGATACGCAGTATTTT.

The V call is TRBV12-3 or TRBV12-4, the J call TRBJ1-6; D call uncertain. V shed 5 bases and J shed 0 bases, with 14 bases lying between them. CDR3 length: 17 residues. The CDR3 spells CASSPRHTSSYNSPLHF. The CDR3 DNA follows: TGTGCCAGCAGTCCCAGACACACAAGCTCCTATAATTCACCCCTCCACTTT.

This chain connects TRBV20-1 to TRBJ2-1; D is uncertain. The CDR3 length is 12 residues. The ends were cut back, 5 bases at V and 5 bases at J, with 10 bases in the middle. CDR1 is DFQATT and CDR2 is SNEGSKA in the germline V gene (reference sequence). CDR3 bases: TGCAGTGCTCTAGACGGAGACAATGAGCAGTTCTTC. Encoded protein: CSALDGDNEQFF.

In its sample, this clonotype was seen many times. V usage is TRBV7-2 and J usage is TRBJ2-5; D tentatively reads TRBD1 or TRBD2 (5 bases each). The CDR3 extends over 12 amino acids. Germline CDR1 and CDR2: SGHTA and FQGNSA. The ends were cut back, 3 bases at V and 5 bases at J, with 7 bases in the middle. CDR3 protein: CASSLWGETQYF. The CDR3 DNA sequence: TGTGCCAGCAGCTTGTGGGGGGAGACCCAGTACTTC. Together with reference TRBV7-2 and TRBJ2-5, the CDR3 gives the full variable domain: GAGVSQSPSNKVTEKGKDVELRCDPISGHTALYWYRQSLGQGLEFLIYFQGNSAPDKSGLPSDRFSAERTGGSVSTLTIQRTQQEDSAVYLCASSLWGETQYFGPGTRLLVL.

The sample holds a few counts of this clonotype. The chain combines TRBV4-3 with TRBJ2-3, with 9 bases that match TRBD2. Germline V gene lookup returns CDR1 LGHNA and CDR2 YSLEER. The trim removed 5 bases at V and 3 bases at J, leaving 12 bases unmatched. The CDR3 runs to 17 residues. The CDR3 DNA follows: TGCGCCAGCAGCGCATGGGGCGGGGGGGGTAGAACAGATACGCAGTATTTT. It specifies CASSAWGGGGRTDTQYF.

This clonotype was seen only a few times. The genes are TRBV29-1 and TRBJ2-7; TRBD1 matches 7 bases. The CDR3 sequence is 11 residues long. From germline, CDR1 is SQVTM and CDR2 ANQGSEA. J was trimmed by 3 bases and V by 6 bases; bases with no gene match: 2. CDR3 sequence (DNA): TGCAGCGTGGGGACAGTCTACGAGCAGTACTTC. Amino acids: CSVGTVYEQYF.

This clonotype occurred a few times. The chain employs TRBV30 and TRBJ2-7; the D is unclear. The germline CDR1 and CDR2 sequences are GTSNPN and SVGIG (reference sequence). The CDR3 runs to 14 residues. The V and J ends lost 0 bases and 13 bases respectively, with 22 bases between them. In DNA, the CDR3 is TGTGCCTGGAGTGTCTCAGCTACGGACCCTCGGGCTTACTTC. It yields the protein CAWSVSATDPRAYF.